Following are 18 T cell receptor beta chains from one sample sequenced in a study of OX40 agonist ivuxolimab in advanced cancers. The protocol was immunoSEQ multiplex PCR, while the TCRdb copy is restricted to in-frame clones and leaves out a portion. The profile shows about 35,000 clones, roughly 80% of them singletons. Sequenced here: CD4+ or CD8+ T cells sorted from blood, sampled in a trial of the OX40 agonist ivuxolimab. Receptor source: an adult with an advanced solid tumor such as melanoma, head and neck, liver or kidney cancer.

V is TRBV5-4 and J is TRBJ1-1; D unclear. V was shortened by 4 bases and J by 1 base, with 8 bases between the two germline ends. The CDR3 is 13 residues long. Germline V gene lookup returns CDR1 SGHNT and CDR2 YYREEE (reference sequence). The CDR3 reads CASSEVENTEAFF. CDR3 bases: TGTGCCAGCAGCGAGGTAGAGAACACTGAAGCTTTCTTT. Using reference TRBV5-4 and TRBJ1-1 for the parts outside the CDR3, the full variable domain is ETGVTQSPTHLIKTRGQQVTLRCSSQSGHNTVSWYQQALGQGPQFIFQYYREEENGRGNFPPRFSGLQFPNYSSELNVNALELDDSALYLCASSEVENTEAFFGQGTRLTVV.

CDR3 DNA sequence: TGTGCCAGTAGTATAATGGCAGGGGGCTTGAATACGCAGTATTTT. Translating it yields CASSIMAGGLNTQYF. The chain joins TRBV19 to TRBJ2-3, with 8 positions matching TRBD1. This CDR3 is built from 15 residues. The germline V gene encodes CDR1 LNHDA and CDR2 SQIVND (reference sequence). Trimming removed 2 bases from V and 7 bases from J; junction bases left unmatched: 8.

The V gene is TRBV19, the J gene TRBJ2-5; tentatively, D is TRBD2 (5 bases). The germline CDR1 and CDR2 sequences are LNHDA and SQIVND (reference sequence). This CDR3 is built from 11 residues. Trimming stripped 4 bases from V and 5 bases from J, with 5 bases between. For the CDR3, the DNA is TGTGCCAGTAGTAGGGAGGAGACCCAGTACTTC. Protein sequence: CASSREETQYF.

This chain joins TRBV6-1 and TRBJ2-2; TRBD1 is a possible D gene (8 bases). This CDR3 comprises 15 residues. Germline CDR1 is MNHNS and CDR2 is SASEGT. V was cut by 4 bases and J by 3 bases, with 12 bases left in between. CDR3: CASSVTGGDTGELFF. The DNA for the CDR3 is TGTGCCAGCAGTGTTACAGGGGGGGACACCGGGGAGCTGTTTTTT.

The J gene is TRBJ2-6, the V gene TRBV5-6, with no clear D. CDR3 length: 18 residues. The V gene's germline CDR1 is SGHDT and CDR2 YYEEEE. The V end was cut by 1 base, the J end by 0 bases, with 14 bases between. In DNA form, the CDR3 reads TGTGCCAGCAGCTTGATGTACAGATTTGACTCTGGGGCCAACGTCCTGACTTTC. Its translation: CASSLMYRFDSGANVLTF.

The chain recombines TRBV6-4 with TRBJ2-7; 10 bases line up with TRBD2. Germline CDR1 and CDR2: MRHNA and SNTAGT. This CDR3 comprises 14 residues. The junction had 6 bases not matched to a gene; V was cut back by 6 bases and J by 4 bases. The CDR3 loop reads CASRALAGRYEQYF. The CDR3 region has the DNA TGTGCCAGCAGGGCACTAGCGGGACGATACGAGCAGTACTTC.

The rearrangement links TRBV6-1 to TRBJ2-7, with 9 bases that match TRBD2. This CDR3 is 16 amino acids long. Germline V lookup: CDR1 MNHNS, CDR2 SASEGT. V trimming: 3 bases; J trimming: 7 bases; junction bases outside the gene matches: 13. CDR3 sequence reads: CASSESKAGGLWEQYF. CDR3 nucleotide sequence: TGTGCCAGCAGTGAGAGTAAAGCGGGAGGTCTGTGGGAGCAGTACTTC.

The V and J genes are TRBV28 and TRBJ1-5, with 8 nucleotides matching TRBD1. Germline V gene sequence: CDR1 MDHEN, CDR2 SYDVKM. The CDR3 runs to 14 residues. After removal of 5 bases from V and 4 bases from J, the junction contained 4 bases not matched to a gene. The CDR3 nucleotides read TGTGCCAGCAGTGGGAGGACAGGGAATCAGCCCCAGCATTTT. This gives the protein CASSGRTGNQPQHF. Variable domain in full (rest from reference TRBV28 and TRBJ1-5): DVKVTQSSRYLVKRTGEKVFLECVQDMDHENMFWYRQDPGLGLRLIYFSYDVKMKEKGDIPEGYSVSREKKERFSLILESASTNQTSMYLCASSGRTGNQPQHFGDGTRLSIL.

The V and J genes are TRBV5-6 and TRBJ2-7; TRBD1 might be the D (5 bases). V lost 0 bases and J 6 bases, leaving 7 bases between the germline ends. The CDR3 runs to 12 residues. The germline V gene has CDR1 SGHDT and CDR2 YYEEEE. CDR3 coding DNA: TGTGCCAGCAGCTTGGCAGGGCTCGAGCAGTACTTC. This codes for CASSLAGLEQYF.

This chain joins TRBV19 and TRBJ2-7; TRBD2 might be the D (6 bases). From germline, CDR1 is LNHDA and CDR2 SQIVND (reference sequence). The CDR3 spans 11 residues. V lost 3 bases, J lost 7 bases, and 7 bases lay in between. CDR3 residues: CASSMGREQYF. As DNA, the CDR3 is TGTGCCAGTAGTATGGGGAGGGAGCAGTACTTC.

This chain connects TRBV7-9 to TRBJ1-1; D gene ambiguous. Germline V gives CDR1 SEHNR, CDR2 FQNEAQ (reference sequence). The V end lost 5 bases, the J end lost 6 bases, and 13 bases lay between the germline ends. CDR3 length: 13 residues. The CDR3 bases are TGTGCCAGCAGCCCCGTTGGGTTACCTGAAGCTTTCTTT. Protein: CASSPVGLPEAFF.

V is TRBV6-1 and J is TRBJ2-7; D is perhaps TRBD2 (5 bases). Deletions cut 6 bases from V and 3 bases from J, with 12 bases between. Germline CDR1 reads MNHNS; CDR2 reads SASEGT. The CDR3 spans 13 residues. The CDR3 sequence: CASSDFGGYEQYF. In DNA form, the CDR3 reads TGTGCCAGCAGCGACTTCGGAGGCTACGAGCAGTACTTC.

The chain couples TRBV5-4 to TRBJ1-4, with 8 bases that match TRBD1. The ends lost 3 bases at V and 4 bases at J; junction bases unmatched: 5. From germline, CDR1 is SGHNT and CDR2 YYREEE (reference sequence). This CDR3 spans 15 amino acids. This CDR3 reads CASSSEQGVNEKLFF. CDR3 nucleotides: TGTGCCAGCAGCTCCGAACAGGGGGTTAATGAAAAACTGTTTTTT.

This clone was seen a handful of times. The chain combines TRBV4-1 with TRBJ1-1, with D perhaps matching TRBD1 (6 bases). The V gene's germline CDR1 is MGHRA and CDR2 YSYEKL. V lost 0 bases and J lost 11, with 19 bases in between. The CDR3 runs to 15 residues. For the CDR3, the DNA is TGCGCCAGCAGCCAAGAATGGGACGGCGGGGGGCGGGCTTTCTTT. Amino acids: CASSQEWDGGGRAFF.

This chain links TRBV27 with TRBJ2-1; 9 bases match TRBD2. V was clipped by 7 bases and J by 7 bases; unmatched bases: 8. The germline V gene has CDR1 MNHEY and CDR2 SMNVEV (reference sequence). The CDR3 contains 14 residues. The CDR3 region has the DNA TGTGCCAGCACGGCGGGAGGGTCGTTAAATGAGCAGTTCTTC. Protein: CASTAGGSLNEQFF.

This sequence joins TRBV7-9 and TRBJ2-7; 9 bases line up with TRBD2. Germline CDR1 reads SEHNR; CDR2 reads FQNEAQ (reference sequence). The CDR3 is made up of 15 amino acids. Germline trimming cut 5 bases from V and 4 bases from J; bases unmatched to any gene: 9. The CDR3 DNA is TGTGCCAGCAGCCTTGGGACTAGCCAAGCTTACGAGCAGTACTTC. Translated, it gives CASSLGTSQAYEQYF.

Only one count was recorded for this clone. The chain is built from TRBV28 and TRBJ1-3; TRBD1 might be the D (5 bases). The germline gives CDR1 MDHEN, CDR2 SYDVKM. The CDR3 loop spans 18 amino acids. V lost 7 bases and J lost 0, with 22 bases in between. The chain's CDR3 is CASTHAGTLLNSGNTIYF. The CDR3 region has the DNA TGTGCCAGCACCCATGCCGGGACCCTGCTAAACTCTGGAAACACCATATATTTT.

V is TRBV28 and J is TRBJ2-7; tentatively, D is TRBD1 (5 bases). Germline CDR1 and CDR2: MDHEN and SYDVKM. V was cut by 3 bases and J by 2 bases, with 8 bases left in between. This CDR3 contains 13 residues. The CDR3 loop reads CASSFSGPYEQYF. The CDR3 DNA follows: TGTGCCAGCAGTTTCTCAGGGCCCTACGAGCAGTACTTC.